The 24 T cell receptor beta chains presented below share a single source sample, sequenced in a study of T-cell memory formation after mild COVID-19. TCRdb independently ran MiXCR on the 5' RACE reads; one entry per CDR3 protein. This sample carries some 210,000 distinct CDR3 sequences, roughly a tenth of them seen once, and the ten largest clones take 2.5% to 3.5%. Sequencing was done on a sample of PBMCs or a T cell subset sorted from them (not recorded which). These TCRs come from a man between 18 and 29 years old who had mild COVID-19 (a few samples of this study predate the infection). Cell type and time point are not known.

Only a few counts were recorded for this clonotype. The chain has TRBV5-1 and TRBJ1-1; perhaps TRBD1 as D (6 bases). The germline V gene encodes CDR1 SGHRS and CDR2 YFSETQ. This CDR3 has 16 residues. Trimming took off 4 bases at V and 4 bases at J, with 20 bases between the two ends. The CDR3 nucleotides are TGCGCCAGCAGCGGGGGGGCCGTAACCTCGGTCACTGAAGCTTTCTTT. Amino acid sequence: CASSGGAVTSVTEAFF.

The rearrangement uses TRBV10-3 and TRBJ1-2; D unresolved. CDR1 ENHRY and CDR2 SYGVKD come from the germline V gene. The V end lost 8 bases, the J end lost 8 bases, and 12 bases lay between the germline ends. The CDR3 is 11 residues long. CDR3 nucleotides: TGTGCCATCCCCGGGAGTGGGGGCTACACCTTC. Translation gives CAIPGSGGYTF.

This chain connects TRBV19 to TRBJ2-7; 9 bases agree with TRBD1. Germline CDR1 is LNHDA and CDR2 is SQIVND (reference sequence). Germline trimming cut 5 bases from V and 3 bases from J; bases unmatched to any gene: 8. There are 15 residues in the CDR3. The CDR3 here is CASSDTGTGFYEQYF. CDR3 nucleotide sequence: TGTGCCAGTAGTGACACCGGGACAGGGTTCTACGAGCAGTACTTC.

The rearrangement uses TRBV28 and TRBJ2-3; D is unresolved. Per the germline V gene, CDR1 is MDHEN and CDR2 is SYDVKM. With 6 bases removed from V and 2 bases from J, the gap between germline ends came to 15 bases. The CDR3 extends over 15 amino acids. CDR3 sequence reads: CASSRSTGATDTQYF. The CDR3 bases are TGTGCCAGCAGCCGAAGTACGGGCGCCACAGATACGCAGTATTTT.

This clonotype was seen more than once but under ten times. The chain combines TRBV6-2 or TRBV6-3 with TRBJ1-2, with 9 bases that match TRBD1. Germline values: CDR1 MNHEY, CDR2 SVGEGT. Trimming removed 6 bases from V and 4 bases from J; junction bases left unmatched: 6. The CDR3 runs to 14 residues. CDR3: CASRRQGGLYGYTF. CDR3 DNA: TGTGCCAGCAGACGACAGGGGGGCCTCTATGGCTACACCTTC.

This clonotype occurred many times. The chain recombines TRBV5-1 with TRBJ2-1; D possibly corresponds to TRBD2 (7 bases). CDR1 SGHRS and CDR2 YFSETQ come from the germline V gene. V lost 4 bases and J lost 1, with 12 bases in between. The CDR3 contains 15 residues. The CDR3 here is CASSGGGGSYNEQFF. The CDR3 DNA follows: TGCGCCAGCAGCGGCGGGGGCGGATCCTACAATGAGCAGTTCTTC.

The V and J genes are TRBV28 and TRBJ2-6; TRBD2 matches 7 bases. J lost 1 base, V lost 8 bases, and 8 bases had no gene match. The CDR3 sequence is 16 residues long. Germline CDR1 is MDHEN and CDR2 is SYDVKM. CDR3 region: CASVVGGSSGANVLTF. The CDR3 DNA reads TGTGCCAGCGTGGTCGGGGGGTCTTCTGGGGCCAACGTCCTGACTTTC.

There are many counts of this clonotype. The chain carries TRBV4-2 and TRBJ1-1; no reliable D call. V lost 1 base and J lost 1, with 10 bases in between. CDR1 and CDR2 (germline): LGHNA, YNFKEQ. The CDR3 sequence is 15 residues long. CDR3 coding DNA: TGTGCCAGCAGCCAAGTGGCGACGGGGAACACTGAAGCTTTCTTT. Translation gives CASSQVATGNTEAFF.

This clonotype was seen at least ten times. V usage is TRBV19 and J usage is TRBJ2-5; 7 bases fit TRBD2. CDR3 size: 14 residues. CDR1 is LNHDA and CDR2 is SQIVND in the germline V gene (reference sequence). With 5 bases clipped from V and 4 bases from J, the junction kept 7 bases outside the gene matches. This CDR3 is CASSPGGIGETQYF. CDR3 bases: TGTGCCAGTAGTCCCGGGGGGATAGGAGAGACCCAGTACTTC.

V usage is TRBV25-1 and J usage is TRBJ2-5, with TRBD1 matching over 7 bases. After removal of 2 bases from V and 2 bases from J, the junction contained 5 bases not matched to a gene. Germline CDR1 is MGHDK and CDR2 is SYGVNS. The CDR3 covers 15 residues. The CDR3 DNA reads TGTGCCAGCAGTGAAGGGTGGGGACAGCAAGAGACCCAGTACTTC. Translation: CASSEGWGQQETQYF.

This clonotype was seen a few times. This chain joins TRBV30 and TRBJ2-3; D gene unclear. CDR3 length equals 12 residues. Germline values: CDR1 GTSNPN, CDR2 SVGIG (reference sequence). V lost 0 bases to trimming and J lost 4 bases, with 5 bases between them. For the CDR3, the DNA is TGTGCCTGGAGTGTCTTCCCAGATACGCAGTATTTT. Its protein product is CAWSVFPDTQYF. Based on the CDR3 plus reference TRBV30 and TRBJ2-3, the full variable domain is SQTIHQWPATLVQPVGSPLSLECTVEGTSNPNLYWYRQAAGRGLQLLFYSVGIGQISSEVPQNLSASRPQDRQFILSSKKLLLSDSGFYLCAWSVFPDTQYFGPGTRLTVL.

This clonotype was recorded a few times. V gene TRBV5-1 combines with J gene TRBJ2-3, with a weak D call TRBD1 (6 bases). The CDR3 is made up of 14 amino acids. V dropped 5 bases and J dropped 3 bases, with 13 bases sitting between them. Germline assignment: CDR1 SGHRS and CDR2 YFSETQ. The DNA for the CDR3 is TGCGCCAGCAGTCCGGACAGCCAAACAGATACGCAGTATTTT. Translation gives CASSPDSQTDTQYF.

Regarding this clonotype: The junction and the germline gene differ at one end; a read error may be behind it. CDR3 sequence reads: CATSYLDPWNTEAFF. The CDR3 DNA reads as TGTGCCACCAGTTATTTGGACCCTTGGAACACTGAAGCTTTCTTT. J is TRBJ1-1 and V is TRBV24-1, with D uncertain. Germline lookup yields CDR1 KGHDR and CDR2 SFDVKD. This CDR3 has 15 amino acids.

This clonotype was observed a few times. This rearrangement joins TRBV18 to TRBJ2-5, with D possibly being TRBD2 (6 bases). Trimming cost V 6 bases and J 1 base, with 12 bases left between them. From germline, CDR1 is KGHSH and CDR2 LQKENI. The CDR3 is made up of 14 amino acids. CDR3 loop: CASSSGSFQETQYF. The CDR3 DNA is TGTGCCAGCTCGTCCGGGAGCTTCCAAGAGACCCAGTACTTC. Based on the CDR3 plus reference TRBV18 and TRBJ2-5, the full variable domain is NAGVMQNPRHLVRRRGQEARLRCSPMKGHSHVYWYRQLPEEGLKFMVYLQKENIIDESGMPKERFSAEFPKEGPSILRIQQVVRGDSAAYFCASSSGSFQETQYFGPGTRLLVL.

The chain has TRBV18 and TRBJ1-6; D remains ambiguous. The CDR3 length is 12 residues. The V end was cut by 3 bases, the J end by 8 bases, with 5 bases between. The germline V gene has CDR1 KGHSH and CDR2 LQKENI. The DNA for the CDR3 is TGTGCCAGCTCACCCCAGGATTCACCCCTCCACTTT. It encodes CASSPQDSPLHF.

The V gene is TRBV12-3 or TRBV12-4, the J gene TRBJ2-7; D is possibly TRBD2 (6 bases). The CDR3 has 13 amino acids. The V gene lost 5 bases and the J gene lost 5 bases, with 13 bases spanning the gap. This CDR3 reads CASSALRDHEQYF. CDR3 nucleotides: TGTGCCAGCAGTGCACTGCGGGATCACGAGCAGTACTTC.

The chain couples TRBV4-2 to TRBJ2-3; the D gene is possibly TRBD1 (6 bases). The CDR3 totals 16 residues. Germline assignment: CDR1 LGHNA and CDR2 YNFKEQ. Trimming pared 0 bases from V and 3 bases from J, leaving 13 bases between. DNA of the CDR3: TGTGCCAGCAGCCAAGACAGCCAGGGGCTTACAGATACGCAGTATTTT. This encodes CASSQDSQGLTDTQYF.

The table lists this clonotype with a few counts. This chain links TRBV30 with TRBJ1-5; 7 nucleotides match TRBD1. The V and J ends lost 3 bases and 4 bases, in that order; junction bases with no gene match: 3. CDR3 length equals 13 residues. CDR1 is GTSNPN and CDR2 is SVGIG in the germline V gene (reference sequence). Written as DNA, the CDR3 is TGTGCCTGGAGCCGGGACAGAAATCAGCCCCAGCATTTT. It encodes CAWSRDRNQPQHF.

This clonotype was counted at least ten times. The chain combines TRBV7-2 with TRBJ2-7; TRBD1 agrees at 7 bases. The CDR3 extends over 13 amino acids. The germline gives CDR1 SGHTA, CDR2 FQGNSA. Trimming cost V 3 bases and J 3 bases; bases outside gene matches: 2. CDR3 amino acids: CASSLGQNYEQYF. The CDR3 coding sequence is TGTGCCAGCAGCTTGGGACAGAACTACGAGCAGTACTTC.

This clonotype was seen repeatedly, ten times or more. The chain employs TRBV5-1 and TRBJ2-3, with D uncertain. Germline V gene lookup returns CDR1 SGHRS and CDR2 YFSETQ. The CDR3 runs 13 residues. The germline V and J ends were trimmed by 0 bases and 5 bases, with 7 bases remaining between them. CDR3 sequence reads: CASSLVSGDTQYF. In nucleotides, the CDR3 is TGCGCCAGCAGCTTGGTTTCGGGAGATACGCAGTATTTT.

V gene TRBV24-1 combines with J gene TRBJ1-3, with D unclear. Germline CDR1 reads KGHDR; CDR2 reads SFDVKD. V was clipped by 6 bases and J by 2 bases, with 19 bases between them. The length of the CDR3 is 17 residues. Here the CDR3 reads CATSPSRGFNAGNTIYF. The CDR3 nucleotides are TGTGCCACCAGTCCATCTAGAGGGTTTAACGCTGGAAACACCATATATTTT.

The rearrangement links TRBV2 to TRBJ2-7; D not certain. This CDR3 has 14 residues. V lost 2 bases and J lost 3, with 11 bases in between. CDR1 and CDR2 (germline): SNHLY, FYNNEI. The CDR3 region is CASSETRQIYEQYV. DNA of the CDR3: TGTGCCAGCAGTGAAACGCGGCAGATCTACGAGCAGTACGTC.

A remark on this clonotype: Given a much more abundant clone one base away, this may be a read error. The chain combines TRBV10-3 with TRBJ2-7, with D possibly being TRBD1 (6 bases). V lost 1 base and J lost 1, with 14 bases in between. The length of the CDR3 is 16 residues. CDR1 and CDR2 from the germline V gene are ENHRY and SYGVKD. This CDR3 reads CAISEYRAGRSYEQYF. In nucleotides, the CDR3 is TGTGCCATCAGTGAGTACAGGGCAGGGCGTTCCTACGAGCAGTACTTC.

This sequence joins TRBV10-3 and TRBJ2-6, with D possibly called TRBD1 or TRBD2 (5 bases each). The germline V gene encodes CDR1 ENHRY and CDR2 SYGVKD. CDR3 length: 17 amino acids. Trimming left V 7 bases short and J 2 bases short, with 18 bases between. For the CDR3, the DNA is TGTGCCATCACCCAAGGACTTGGGGGTACTGGGGCCAACGTCCTGACTTTC. Its protein product is CAITQGLGGTGANVLTF.